A selection of T cell receptor beta chains follows, all from one sample in a study of tumor and adjacent non-tumor tissue in lung cancer. TCRdb recomputed calls from the multiplex PCR reads with MiXCR, one row per CDR3 protein. The sample includes tens of thousands of distinct CDR3 sequences, over 70% seen only once; the top ten take roughly 12%. What was sequenced was lung tumor tissue. The receptors shown here come from a woman aged 45-65 years with non-small cell lung cancer. Each CDR3 is given with its conserved first and last residue. The D gene is left open where the match is weak. Only part of the rows carry a size: once, few, many, or a class if the clone is expanded.

CDR3 protein: CASSPGGLAEVGEQSF
CDR3 DNA: TGTGCCAGCAGCCCAGGGGGGCTAGCGGAGGTAGGTGAGCAGTCCTTC
D gene: -
J gene: TRBJ2-1
clone size: -
V gene: TRBV11-2

CDR3 protein: CASSEWRGTNHEQYF
CDR3 DNA: TGTGCCAGCAGTGAATGGAGGGGGACGAATCACGAGCAGTACTTC
D gene: -
J gene: TRBJ2-7
clone size: -
V gene: TRBV6-1

CDR3 protein: CSDPRQGASTGELFF
CDR3 DNA: TGCAGTGATCCACGACAGGGGGCAAGCACCGGGGAGCTGTTTTTT
D gene: TRBD1
J gene: TRBJ2-2
clone size: -
V gene: TRBV20-1

CDR3 protein: CATGGFRGPPGREYNEQFF
CDR3 DNA: TGTGCCACCGGTGGATTCCGGGGTCCGCCGGGGAGGGAGTACAATGAGCAGTTCTTC
D gene: TRBD2
J gene: TRBJ2-1
clone size: -
V gene: TRBV24-1

CDR3 protein: CVNSRLAGQTQYF
CDR3 DNA: TGTGTTAACAGTCGACTAGCGGGGCAGACCCAGTACTTC
D gene: TRBD2
J gene: TRBJ2-5
clone size: -
V gene: TRBV6-5

CDR3 protein: CAISDTPTGVDTQYF
CDR3 DNA: TGTGCCATCAGTGACACTCCTACAGGGGTTGATACGCAGTATTTT
D gene: TRBD1
J gene: TRBJ2-3
clone size: -
V gene: TRBV6-1

CDR3 protein: CASSSLLVGAGDTQYF
CDR3 DNA: TGTGCCAGCAGTTCACTTCTAGTGGGAGCGGGAGATACGCAGTATTTT
D gene: -
J gene: TRBJ2-3
clone size: -
V gene: TRBV12-3/TRBV12-4

CDR3 protein: CSSRFSETGTLHF
CDR3 DNA: TGTTCCAGCAGATTTAGTGAGACCGGGACCCTCCACTTT
D gene: -
J gene: TRBJ1-6
clone size: once
V gene: TRBV28

CDR3 protein: CSAPHLTNTAAFF
CDR3 DNA: TGCAGTGCACCCCATCTCACGAATACTGCAGCTTTCTTT
D gene: -
J gene: TRBJ1-1
clone size: -
V gene: TRBV20-1

CDR3 protein: CAISETGLLHEQYF
CDR3 DNA: TGTGCCATCAGTGAAACGGGACTTCTCCACGAGCAATACTTC
D gene: -
J gene: TRBJ2-7
clone size: once
V gene: TRBV10-3

CDR3 protein: CASIIAPYNEQLF
CDR3 DNA: TGTGCCAGCATTATAGCCCCTTACAATGAGCAGTTATTC
D gene: -
J gene: TRBJ2-1
clone size: -
V gene: TRBV6-2/TRBV6-3

CDR3 protein: CVSSITGGVQPQHF
CDR3 DNA: TGTGTCAGTAGCATTACAGGGGGCGTGCAGCCCCAGCATTTT
D gene: TRBD1
J gene: TRBJ1-5
clone size: -
V gene: TRBV6-5

CDR3 protein: CASGEEDRSRQYF
CDR3 DNA: TGTGCCAGCGGTGAAGAAGACAGGTCGAGACAGTATTTT
D gene: -
J gene: TRBJ2-3
clone size: -
V gene: TRBV6-1

CDR3 protein: CSAESPTRRSYNEQFF
CDR3 DNA: TGCAGCGCTGAATCTCCGACTAGGAGATCCTACAATGAGCAGTTCTTC
D gene: -
J gene: TRBJ2-1
clone size: -
V gene: TRBV29-1

CDR3 protein: CSVFKPGADFQYF
CDR3 DNA: TGCAGCGTTTTCAAACCAGGGGCAGACTTTCAGTACTTC
D gene: -
J gene: TRBJ2-4
clone size: once
V gene: TRBV29-1

CDR3 protein: CASSIGPGETQYF
CDR3 DNA: TGTGCCAGTAGTATAGGTCCGGGAGAGACCCAGTACTTC
D gene: -
J gene: TRBJ2-5
clone size: -
V gene: TRBV19

CDR3 protein: CSVEPHGIGDTREQYF
CDR3 DNA: TGCAGCGTTGAACCTCACGGGATAGGGGATACTAGGGAGCAGTACTTC
D gene: -
J gene: TRBJ2-7
clone size: -
V gene: TRBV29-1

CDR3 protein: CASNPGTYYEQYF
CDR3 DNA: TGTGCAAGCAATCCCGGGACTTACTACGAGCAGTACTTC
D gene: -
J gene: TRBJ2-7
clone size: -
V gene: TRBV28

CDR3 protein: CASSKDTNTGELLF
CDR3 DNA: TGTGCCAGCAGCAAGGACACTAACACTGGGGAGCTGTTGTTT
D gene: -
J gene: TRBJ2-2
clone size: -
V gene: TRBV6-6

CDR3 protein: CRARDIRRLSYEQYF
CDR3 DNA: TGTCGTGCTAGAGACATAAGGCGGTTGTCCTACGAGCAGTACTTC
D gene: -
J gene: TRBJ2-7
clone size: -
V gene: TRBV20-1

CDR3 protein: CASPLIGGQHVEQYF
CDR3 DNA: TGTGCCAGTCCCTTAATCGGCGGTCAGCACGTCGAGCAATACTTC
D gene: -
J gene: TRBJ2-7
clone size: -
V gene: TRBV12-3/TRBV12-4

CDR3 protein: CSAEQCFGELFF
CDR3 DNA: TGCAGCGCGGAACAGTGTTTCGGGGAGCTGTTTTTT
D gene: -
J gene: TRBJ2-2
clone size: -
V gene: TRBV29-1

CDR3 protein: CNAARLADYNEQFF
CDR3 DNA: TGCAATGCTGCGAGGCTAGCGGACTACAATGAGCAGTTCTTC
D gene: TRBD2
J gene: TRBJ2-1
clone size: -
V gene: TRBV20-1

CDR3 protein: CASSPDKGNTEALF
CDR3 DNA: TGTGCCAGCAGCCCCGACAAGGGAAACACTGAAGCTTTATTC
D gene: -
J gene: TRBJ1-1
clone size: -
V gene: TRBV11-3

CDR3 protein: CGSSFRLYNEQFF
CDR3 DNA: TGTGGCAGTAGTTTTAGACTCTACAATGAGCAGTTCTTC
D gene: -
J gene: TRBJ2-1
clone size: -
V gene: TRBV28

CDR3 protein: CGSRVTGNEANVLTF
CDR3 DNA: TGTGGCAGCAGAGTTACAGGTAATGAGGCCAACGTCCTGACTTTC
D gene: -
J gene: TRBJ2-6
clone size: once
V gene: TRBV6-1

CDR3 protein: CASTPGGATNEKLFF
CDR3 DNA: TGTGCCAGCACGCCAGGGGGCGCAACTAATGAAAAACTGTTTTTT
D gene: TRBD1
J gene: TRBJ1-4
clone size: many
V gene: TRBV28

CDR3 protein: CASILRWGEGTDMQYF
CDR3 DNA: TGCGCCAGCATCCTACGGTGGGGTGAGGGAACAGATATGCAGTATTTT
D gene: -
J gene: TRBJ2-3
clone size: -
V gene: TRBV4-1

CDR3 protein: CANSLGPPGDHTQYF
CDR3 DNA: TGTGCCAATAGCTTAGGACCCCCAGGGGACCATACGCAATATTTC
D gene: -
J gene: TRBJ2-3
clone size: -
V gene: TRBV11-2

CDR3 protein: CASSVSMDNSPLHF
CDR3 DNA: TGTGCCAGCAGCGTCAGTATGGATAATTCACCCCTCCACTTT
D gene: -
J gene: TRBJ1-6
clone size: -
V gene: TRBV9

CDR3 protein: CSALRTSELDYEQYF
CDR3 DNA: TGCAGCGCCCTTCGGACTAGCGAGTTGGACTACGAGCAGTACTTC
D gene: TRBD2
J gene: TRBJ2-7
clone size: once
V gene: TRBV29-1

CDR3 protein: CVSSEWAEQFF
CDR3 DNA: TGTGTCAGCAGTGAGTGGGCTGAGCAGTTCTTC
D gene: -
J gene: TRBJ2-1
clone size: -
V gene: TRBV6-1

CDR3 protein: CASRGGGAPYKQYF
CDR3 DNA: TGTGCCAGCAGGGGGGGGGGCGCTCCCTACAAGCAGTATTTC
D gene: -
J gene: TRBJ2-7
clone size: -
V gene: TRBV2

CDR3 protein: CASTELAEGTDTQYF
CDR3 DNA: TGTGCCAGCACTGAACTAGCGGAGGGCACAGATACGCAGTATTTT
D gene: TRBD2
J gene: TRBJ2-3
clone size: once
V gene: TRBV6-1

CDR3 protein: CACRPRIGGGEKLFF
CDR3 DNA: TGTGCCTGCCGCCCCCGGATAGGGGGGGGTGAAAAACTGTTTTTT
D gene: -
J gene: TRBJ1-4
clone size: -
V gene: TRBV11-2

CDR3 protein: CTSSQWDRGGNQPQHF
CDR3 DNA: TGCACCAGCAGCCAGTGGGACAGGGGTGGCAATCAGCCTCAGCATTTT
D gene: TRBD1
J gene: TRBJ1-5
clone size: -
V gene: TRBV4-1

CDR3 protein: CASSIDSWAEAFF
CDR3 DNA: TGTGCCAGTAGTATAGATAGTTGGGCTGAAGCTTTCTTT
D gene: -
J gene: TRBJ1-1
clone size: few
V gene: TRBV19

CDR3 protein: CACITGQEQYF
CDR3 DNA: TGCGCCTGCATCACGGGCCAGGAACAGTACTTC
D gene: -
J gene: TRBJ2-7
clone size: -
V gene: TRBV5-1

CDR3 protein: CVSSRQGGGDTEAFF
CDR3 DNA: TGTGTCAGCAGTCGACAGGGGGGCGGCGATACTGAAGCTTTCTTT
D gene: TRBD1
J gene: TRBJ1-1
clone size: -
V gene: TRBV6-5

CDR3 protein: CASSDSPFRELEDTQYF
CDR3 DNA: TGCGCCAGCAGTGACTCCCCTTTCAGGGAGCTGGAAGATACGCAGTATTTT
D gene: -
J gene: TRBJ2-3
clone size: -
V gene: TRBV10-1